This T cell receptor beta chain was identified in a study of shared clonotypes between healthy human individuals. Study results and limitations: Clonotypes not shared had lower generation probabilities than those common to all four donors.

TCRdb's table, derived via immunoSEQ multiplex PCR, lists solely in-frame clones and lacks some. The repertoire has 2 million to 2.5 million clones, approximately 93% of them found once; the top ten carry about 0.39%. Healthy and HIV-negative, the adult donors had no recent acute infections or vaccinations. Both subsets, CD45RA+ naive and CD45RA-negative memory, were split from the CD4+ cells. Notes on this clone: The antigen remains undetermined.

CDR3 size: 13 residues. V was pared by 4 bases and J by 4 bases, with 3 bases of the junction left unmatched. From germline, CDR1 is SGHNT and CDR2 YENEEA. Sequenced: naive CD4+ T cells from PBMCs. Subset here: CD45RA+ positively selected. The chain employs TRBV11-3 and TRBJ2-5; TRBD1 matches at 7 bases. The source is a man between 18 and 35 years old in good health. Some clones in this sample may be carry-over from other donors' samples. The CDR3: CASSSNRGETQYF. CDR3 bases: TGTGCCAGCAGCTCCAACAGGGGAGAGACCCAGTACTTC.